These T cell receptor beta chains were read from a single sample in a study of OX40 agonist ivuxolimab in advanced cancers. Sequencing used immunoSEQ multiplex PCR; TCRdb keeps in-frame clones, though not all of them. The sample holds roughly 48,000 clones, about 83% seen once. The sample was CD4+ or CD8+ T cells sorted from blood, taken in a trial of the OX40 agonist ivuxolimab. The receptors derive from an adult with an advanced solid tumor such as melanoma, head and neck, liver or kidney cancer. The CDR3 runs from the conserved cysteine through the conserved F or W. Fields, in order: V gene, J gene, D gene, clone size, CDR3 DNA, CDR3 protein. D genes are given only for firm matches. Size is stated for part of the rows, as once, few or many counts, or as a class when the clone is expanded.

>TRBV11-2|TRBJ1-2|TRBD1|.
TGTGCCAGCAGCCTTGCAGGGGGCGGACCCGATGGCTACACCTTC
CASSLAGGGPDGYTF
>TRBV10-3|TRBJ2-1|.|.
TGTGCCATCAGTGGTAGGCTGGATGATTACAATGAGCAGTTCTTC
CAISGRLDDYNEQFF
>TRBV4-3|TRBJ2-7|TRBD2|.
TGCGCCAGCAGCCCCGGGACTAGCGCCGGCGGGTCCTACGAGCAGTACTTC
CASSPGTSAGGSYEQYF
>TRBV10-3|TRBJ1-1|TRBD1|few
TGTGCCATCAGTGTACACAGACAGGGGGCAGACACTGAAGCTTTCTTT
CAISVHRQGADTEAFF
>TRBV6-5|TRBJ2-3|.|.
TGTGCCAGCAGTTTCGAGGACACCGAAGATACGCAGTATTTT
CASSFEDTEDTQYF
>TRBV15|TRBJ1-5|.|.
TGTGCCACCAGCGACCTGGGGCAAGCGAGACAGCCCCAGCATTTT
CATSDLGQARQPQHF
>TRBV7-8|TRBJ1-5|.|.
TGTGCCAGCAGCTTAGTCGGGGGCAACAATCAGCCCCAGCATTTT
CASSLVGGNNQPQHF
>TRBV5-4|TRBJ1-1|.|.
TGTGCCAGCAGCTTGACAGGGTTTAACACTGAAGCTTTCTTT
CASSLTGFNTEAFF
>TRBV13|TRBJ2-7|.|once
TGTGCCAGCAGCCCGGGACTTGACTACGAGCAGTACTTC
CASSPGLDYEQYF
>TRBV30|TRBJ1-1|.|.
TGTGCCTGGAGCAGGGGATACACTGAAGCTTTCTTT
CAWSRGYTEAFF
>TRBV19|TRBJ2-3|TRBD2|.
TGTGCCAGTAGTCCCAACGGACTAGCGGGGGATACGCAGTATTTT
CASSPNGLAGDTQYF
>TRBV5-1|TRBJ2-7|.|.
TGCGCCAGCAGCTTTCAGCCGTCAAGCCCCTACGAGCAGTACTTC
CASSFQPSSPYEQYF
>TRBV14|TRBJ2-7|TRBD1|.
TGTGCCAGCAGCTTACAGGGGGCAGGGGAGCAGTACTTC
CASSLQGAGEQYF
>TRBV2|TRBJ2-4|TRBD1|.
TGTGCCAGCAGCGACAGGGCTCTAGCCAAAAACATTCAGTACTTC
CASSDRALAKNIQYF
>TRBV5-1|TRBJ2-7|.|.
TGCGCCAGCAGAGAGGGGAGGGAGCAGTACTTC
CASREGREQYF
>TRBV15|TRBJ1-2|TRBD1|.
TGTGCCACCAGCAGCTCAGACAGGGCTTCTGGCTACACCTTC
CATSSSDRASGYTF
>TRBV7-5|TRBJ1-5|.|few
TGTGTCAGAAGCTTAGATCGGACAAGCCATATCGATCAGCCCCAGCATTTT
CVRSLDRTSHIDQPQHF
>TRBV5-4|TRBJ2-7|TRBD1|once
TGTGCCAGCAGGGGTAAGGGGGCGGACTACGAGCAGTACTTC
CASRGKGADYEQYF
>TRBV2|TRBJ2-7|.|once
TGTGCCAGCAGTGAACGGTTTAATGGCAACCGGTACGAGCAGTACTTC
CASSERFNGNRYEQYF
>TRBV30|TRBJ1-6|.|.
TGTGCCTGGAGTTCGGGGATTGGGTATAATTCACCCCTCCACTTT
CAWSSGIGYNSPLHF
>TRBV2|TRBJ1-1|.|.
TGTGCCAGCAGTGAAGCGGGACCGAACACTGAAGCTTTCTTT
CASSEAGPNTEAFF
>TRBV19|TRBJ2-7|TRBD1|.
TGTGCCAGTACCCCTGGACAGGGGTTGTACGAGCAGTACTTC
CASTPGQGLYEQYF
>TRBV6-5|TRBJ2-7|.|.
TGTGCCAGCAGTTATAATGACGGAGCCTACGAGCAGTACTTC
CASSYNDGAYEQYF
>TRBV9|TRBJ2-2|.|.
TGTGCCAGCAGCGTAGAGGGCACCGGGGAGCTGTTTTTT
CASSVEGTGELFF
>TRBV7-8|TRBJ1-4|.|.
TGTGCCAGCAGCTTAACGGGGTTGGGTGAAAAACTGTTTTTT
CASSLTGLGEKLFF
>TRBV9|TRBJ2-1|.|once
TGTGCCAGCAGCGTACAGGACAATGAGCAGTTCTTC
CASSVQDNEQFF
>TRBV27|TRBJ1-2|TRBD1|.
TGTGCCAGCAGTTTTTATATGGACAGGGCTGACTACACCTTC
CASSFYMDRADYTF